Given below is one TCR beta chain in context. What it recognizes is unknown. CDR1 SGHNT and CDR2 YYREEE come from the germline V gene (reference sequence). The CDR3 runs to 15 residues. The V gene end was trimmed by 0 bases and the J gene end by 7 bases; junction bases not matched to a gene: 10. TCR beta VDJ and CDR3 profiling used genomic DNA as template. One entry per CDR3 protein results from TCRdb running MiXCR on the reads. The table lists 200,000 or so distinct CDR3 sequences, over 60% of them singletons. This record comes from a study of CD8+CD57+ T cells in acquired aplastic anemia. In the study overall: DNA recovered from sorted CD4+ and CD8+ cells had a mean of approximately 3.2 ug.

Study-wide points: Statistical testing detected no significant gap in CD8+ Simpson's diversity between patients and controls. Found in both controls and patients were almost 30 CD8+ CDR3 sequences.

Sequences were obtained from sorted CD4+, CD8+, or CD8+CD57+ T cells (not recorded which) from PBMCs. The clonotype comes from a human donor with severe aplastic anemia or a healthy control (not recorded which). V gene TRBV5-4 combines with J gene TRBJ2-7; 7 positions match TRBD2. CDR3 residues: CASSLGGTIRWEQYF. The CDR3 nucleotides are TGTGCCAGCAGCTTGGGAGGGACTATCCGGTGGGAGCAGTACTTC.